What follows are 10 T cell receptor beta chains derived from one specimen sequenced in a study of spatial heterogeneity in lung cancer. TCRdb fed the 5' RACE reads into MiXCR, producing one record per CDR3 protein. The data contain roughly 5,700 distinct CDR3 sequences, roughly 12% of them singletons. Time point denoted: sample taken at primary tumor resection. Whole-study findings and limits: Higher tumor mutation counts went along with higher counts of expanded intratumoral alpha and beta TCRs.

These receptors lack a known antigen. Source: lung tumor tissue, taken at surgery. These receptors all stem from a female donor with early-stage non-small cell lung cancer.

Notes on this clonotype: Given a much more abundant clone one base away, this may be a read error. This chain links TRBV7-9 with TRBJ2-7, with a possible D match to TRBD1 (6 bases). The length of the CDR3 is 15 residues. CDR1 is SEHNR and CDR2 is FQNEAQ in the germline V gene (reference sequence). V was trimmed by 5 bases and J by 4 bases, leaving 18 bases between them. CDR3 sequence (DNA): TGTGCCAGCAGCCATGTCGCAGCAGGGGATTACGAGCAGTACTTC. Amino acid sequence: CASSHVAAGDYEQYF. The full variable domain, in which reference TRBV7-9 and TRBJ2-7 provide the parts outside the CDR3, is DTGVSQNPRHKITKRGQNVTFRCDPISEHNRLYWYRQTLGQGPEFLTYFQNEAQLEKSRLLSDRFSAERPKGSFSTLEIQRTEQGDSAMYLCASSHVAAGDYEQYFGPGTRLTVT.

V gene TRBV5-1 combines with J gene TRBJ1-1, with D possibly TRBD1 on 6 matching bases. The CDR3 runs 16 residues. The V end was cut by 2 bases, the J end by 3 bases, with 17 bases between. Germline-derived CDR1 and CDR2 are SGHRS and YFSETQ. The CDR3 region has the DNA TGCGCCAGCAGCTTCGGGGGCGCCCCCGATGACACTGAAGCTTTCTTT. This sequence encodes CASSFGGAPDDTEAFF.

There are many counts of this clonotype. The rearrangement uses TRBV30 and TRBJ2-2; maybe TRBD2 (5 bases). The CDR3 sequence is 15 residues long. The V and J ends lost 0 bases and 2 bases respectively, with 10 bases between them. Germline assignment: CDR1 GTSNPN and CDR2 SVGIG (reference sequence). The CDR3 reads CAWSVGEYNTGELFF. The CDR3 DNA reads TGTGCCTGGAGTGTCGGGGAATACAACACCGGGGAGCTGTTTTTT.

By frequency in the sample, this clonotype is medium-sized. This sequence joins TRBV12-3 or TRBV12-4 and TRBJ2-1, with TRBD2 identical over 12 bases. V trimming: 3 bases; J trimming: 9 bases; junction bases outside the gene matches: 6. The CDR3 sequence is 15 residues long. Here the CDR3 DNA reads TGTGCCAGCAGTTTCGGGACTAGCGGGCTTACTGAGCAGTTCTTC. It is translated as CASSFGTSGLTEQFF.

This clonotype occurred many times. In DNA, the CDR3 is TGCAGTGCCACGAAGACGCGGGGTTACAATGAGCAGTTCTTC. This encodes CSATKTRGYNEQFF. This chain connects TRBV20-1 to TRBJ2-1; tentative D call: TRBD2 (6 bases). Trimming took 6 bases from V and 4 from J, leaving 16 bases between them. The CDR3 extends over 14 amino acids. Looked up from germline, CDR1 is DFQATT and CDR2 is SNEGSKA (reference sequence).

This clonotype was counted only a few times. This rearrangement joins TRBV4-1 to TRBJ2-4, with TRBD2 matching 8 bases. The CDR3 loop spans 13 amino acids. CDR1 MGHRA and CDR2 YSYEKL come from the germline V gene. Trimming took 5 bases from V and 8 from J; bases not matched to a gene: 5. DNA for the CDR3: TGCGCCAGCAGCGGACTAGCCCAAGACATTCAGTACTTC. This translates into CASSGLAQDIQYF.

The chain employs TRBV7-2 and TRBJ1-1; TRBD1 is a possible D gene (5 bases). The length of the CDR3 is 14 residues. Trimming shortened V by 6 bases and J by 5 bases, and 16 bases separated the two germline ends. CDR1 SGHTA and CDR2 FQGNSA come from the germline V gene. The DNA of the CDR3 is TGTGCCAGCAGGCCAGCGGGGGATTGGACTGAAGCTTTCTTT. The encoded protein is CASRPAGDWTEAFF.

By share, this clonotype ranks as medium-sized. The rearrangement links TRBV7-2 to TRBJ2-1, with D uncertain. In germline, CDR1 is SGHTA, CDR2 FQGNSA. Trimming took off 5 bases at V and 2 bases at J, with 13 bases between the two ends. The CDR3 has 15 amino acids. The DNA of the CDR3 is TGTGCCAGCAGCATCAAGCGAACCGCCTACAATGAGCAGTTCTTC. It encodes CASSIKRTAYNEQFF.

The V gene is TRBV7-9, the J gene TRBJ2-7, with a tentative D call TRBD2 (6 bases). Germline assignment: CDR1 SEHNR and CDR2 FQNEAQ (reference sequence). The CDR3 is made up of 16 amino acids. V lost 5 bases to trimming and J lost 4 bases, with 21 bases between them. The CDR3 sequence: CASSPSGATRDYEQYF. CDR3 in DNA: TGTGCCAGCAGCCCCTCGGGAGCGACGAGAGATTACGAGCAGTACTTC.

The chain uses TRBV4-2 and TRBJ2-2; possibly TRBD1 or TRBD2 for D (5 bases each). The V gene lost 8 bases and the J gene lost 7 bases, with 26 bases spanning the gap. In germline, CDR1 is LGHNA, CDR2 YNFKEQ. The CDR3 extends over 17 amino acids. The CDR3 loop reads CASLSIGGRKGNGELFF. CDR3 bases: TGTGCCAGCCTATCTATCGGTGGGAGAAAGGGGAACGGGGAGCTGTTTTTT.